These 32 T cell receptor beta chains came from one sample sequenced in a study of naive and memory T cell subsets. TCR cDNA received a 3' ligated oligonucleotide that carried a UMI. Four PCR rounds used nested alpha and beta constant region primers plus the SP2 primer. Each CDR3 protein is one row after TCRdb ran MiXCR on the 5' RACE reads. The sample holds about 48,000 distinct CDR3 sequences, approximately 4.8% seen once. The receptors were gathered from a female donor in good health.

At least ten counts were recorded for this clonotype. This chain uses TRBV7-2 with TRBJ2-5; D tentatively reads TRBD1 or TRBD2 (5 bases each). The germline CDR1 and CDR2 sequences are SGHTA and FQGNSA. The CDR3 has 14 amino acids. V was clipped by 1 base and J by 5 bases, with 11 bases between them. The chain's CDR3 is CASSLGSWGETQYF. The CDR3 coding sequence is TGTGCCAGCAGCTTAGGGAGTTGGGGGGAGACCCAGTACTTC.

The chain combines TRBV20-1 with TRBJ2-4; D not resolved. The CDR3 has 16 amino acids. Trimming removed 4 bases at V and 0 bases at J, with 16 bases between. From germline, CDR1 is DFQATT and CDR2 SNEGSKA (reference sequence). The CDR3 DNA sequence: TGCAGTGCTATACACCTTGAGAGCTTAGCCAAAAACATTCAGTACTTC. It translates to CSAIHLESLAKNIQYF.

This clonotype was seen repeatedly, ten times or more. The CDR3: CASSLVRVETQYF. CDR3 in DNA: TGTGCCAGCAGCTTAGTGCGCGTGGAGACCCAGTACTTC. This chain joins TRBV7-2 and TRBJ2-5; D gene uncertain. Looked up from germline, CDR1 is SGHTA and CDR2 is FQGNSA. The CDR3 consists of 13 residues. V lost 1 base and J lost 5, with 8 bases in between.

This clonotype has ten or more counts. This sequence joins TRBV5-1 and TRBJ2-3; 7 bases map to TRBD1. This CDR3 has 14 amino acids. Losses at the gene ends were 6 bases for V and 0 bases for J; bases not matched to a gene: 4. Germline V gene sequence: CDR1 SGHRS, CDR2 YFSETQ. CDR3 protein: CASKGQASTDTQYF. CDR3 DNA: TGCGCCAGCAAAGGACAGGCTAGCACAGATACGCAGTATTTT.

This clonotype was seen repeatedly, ten times or more. The CDR3 sequence: CSATGNEKLFF. For the CDR3, the DNA is TGCAGTGCTACAGGCAATGAAAAACTGTTTTTT. The rearrangement links TRBV20-1 to TRBJ1-4, with unresolved D. Deletions cut 4 bases from V and 5 bases from J, with 5 bases between. Per germline, CDR1 DFQATT and CDR2 SNEGSKA (reference sequence). This CDR3 has 11 amino acids.

This clonotype was observed many times. The chain links TRBV6-5 to TRBJ2-3; D may be TRBD1 (6 bases). The CDR3 has 15 amino acids. The germline V gene encodes CDR1 MNHEY and CDR2 SVGAGI. The V gene lost 2 bases and the J gene lost 2 bases, with 11 bases spanning the gap. CDR3 nucleotides: TGTGCCAGCAGTTACCGGCAGGGGCACACAGATACGCAGTATTTT. As protein: CASSYRQGHTDTQYF.

This clonotype was recorded many times. The rearrangement uses TRBV28 and TRBJ1-6; TRBD1 aligns across 7 bases. The ends lost 5 bases at V and 9 bases at J; junction bases unmatched: 7. The CDR3 length is 14 residues. Germline lookup yields CDR1 MDHEN and CDR2 SYDVKM. CDR3 nucleotide sequence: TGTGCCAGCAGTGGACAGGCCGCGGGTTCACCCCTCCACTTT. Its protein product is CASSGQAAGSPLHF.

This clonotype has ten or more counts. The chain recombines TRBV28 with TRBJ1-1, with 7 positions matching TRBD1. The germline V gene encodes CDR1 MDHEN and CDR2 SYDVKM. J gave up 0 bases and V 3 bases, and 4 bases lay outside the gene matches. The CDR3 spans 15 residues. CDR3 DNA sequence: TGTGCCAGCAGTTTGAGGGGGCCGGTGAACACTGAAGCTTTCTTT. It translates to CASSLRGPVNTEAFF.

The V gene is TRBV19, the J gene TRBJ2-3, with a tentative D call TRBD2 (5 bases). There are 15 residues in the CDR3. Deletions cut 3 bases from V and 0 bases from J, with 10 bases between. Germline-derived CDR1 and CDR2 are LNHDA and SQIVND (reference sequence). The CDR3 loop reads CASSMLAASTDTQYF. In DNA form, the CDR3 reads TGTGCCAGTAGTATGCTAGCTGCTAGCACAGATACGCAGTATTTT.

The chain recombines TRBV7-2 with TRBJ2-5, with TRBD2 matching over 12 bases. Looked up from germline, CDR1 is SGHTA and CDR2 is FQGNSA. The CDR3 covers 15 residues. Trimming cost V 5 bases and J 4 bases; bases outside gene matches: 5. CDR3 sequence (DNA): TGTGCCAGCAGCCTCGGACTAGCGGGATCAGAGACCCAGTACTTC. This translates into CASSLGLAGSETQYF.

This clonotype was counted a single time. A clone one base away is much larger, so this may be a read error. The rearrangement uses TRBV12-3 or TRBV12-4 and TRBJ1-1; no firm D call. V gave up 5 bases and J gave up 1 base, with 14 bases separating them. This CDR3 has 15 residues. CDR3 sequence (DNA): TGTGCCAGCAGTCCCCACAGAGTGGAGAACACTGAAGCTTTCTTT. This sequence encodes CASSPHRVENTEAFF.

The table lists this clonotype with a few counts. J is TRBJ2-1 and V is TRBV20-1; 10 bases are a match to TRBD2. V shed 4 bases, J shed 3 bases, and the junction held 3 bases outside the gene matches. This CDR3 region has 14 residues. The V gene's germline CDR1 is DFQATT and CDR2 SNEGSKA (reference sequence). The CDR3 bases are TGCAGTGCTACAGCGGGAGGGATCTACAATGAGCAGTTCTTC. Amino acid sequence: CSATAGGIYNEQFF.

The chain employs TRBV6-2 or TRBV6-3 and TRBJ2-7; D gene unclear. From germline, CDR1 is MNHEY and CDR2 SVGEGT. V was trimmed by 7 bases and J by 6 bases, leaving 13 bases between them. CDR3 length: 12 amino acids. Here the CDR3 DNA reads TGTGCCAGCAAGACCCACCAGTCCGAGCAGTACTTC. It specifies CASKTHQSEQYF.

Ten or more counts support this clonotype. V and J are TRBV28 and TRBJ2-1; D gene unclear. The CDR3 is made up of 13 amino acids. Germline V CDR1 and CDR2: MDHEN, SYDVKM. Trimming shortened V by 5 bases and J by 3 bases, and 8 bases separated the two germline ends. The CDR3 loop reads CASSVGHYNEQFF. The DNA of the CDR3 is TGTGCCAGCAGTGTCGGGCACTACAATGAGCAGTTCTTC.

V is TRBV7-2 and J is TRBJ2-7; D is undetermined. The V and J ends lost 6 bases and 7 bases respectively, with 13 bases between them. Germline loops: CDR1 SGHTA, CDR2 FQGNSA. This CDR3 comprises 12 residues. The CDR3 region is CASSKPPGEQYF. The CDR3 DNA sequence: TGTGCCAGCAGTAAGCCCCCCGGGGAGCAGTACTTC.

This clonotype was observed at least ten times. The chain employs TRBV14 and TRBJ1-6, with TRBD1 identical over 9 bases. Germline-derived CDR1 and CDR2 are SGHDN and FVKESK. V was pared by 3 bases and J by 7 bases, with 4 bases of the junction left unmatched. This CDR3 has 15 residues. Written as DNA, the CDR3 is TGTGCCAGCAGCCACTGGGGGACAGGGAATTCACCCCTCCACTTT. Amino acids: CASSHWGTGNSPLHF.

This clonotype was seen repeatedly, ten times or more. The chain is built from TRBV6-2 or TRBV6-3 and TRBJ1-1; no definite D call. V was pared by 7 bases and J by 1 base, with 4 bases between. This CDR3 spans 11 amino acids. Germline V gene data show CDR1 as MNHEY and CDR2 as SVGEGT. The CDR3 region is CASKENTEAFF. CDR3 DNA: TGTGCCAGCAAAGAGAACACTGAAGCTTTCTTT.

This clonotype was counted ten times or more. V and J are TRBV2 and TRBJ2-3; D call uncertain. Germline CDR1 is SNHLY and CDR2 is FYNNEI. The CDR3 contains 14 residues. Trimming took 5 bases from V and 6 from J, leaving 15 bases between them. CDR3 residues: CASSLGSNSDTQYF. DNA for the CDR3: TGTGCCAGCAGTCTGGGATCCAACTCCGATACGCAGTATTTT.

This chain links TRBV5-8 with TRBJ2-4; TRBD2 might be the D (5 bases). Germline-derived CDR1 and CDR2 are SGHTS and YDEGEE. CDR3 length: 15 residues. V was trimmed by 0 bases and J by 3 bases, leaving 10 bases between them. Written as DNA, the CDR3 is TGTGCCAGCAGCTTGGGGGCGGGCCTCAAAAACATTCAGTACTTC. Translation gives CASSLGAGLKNIQYF.

A note on this clonotype: Germline and junction disagree at one end, which may indicate a read error. The V and J genes are TRBV7-9 and TRBJ2-5; tentatively, D is TRBD1 or TRBD2 (5 bases each). The CDR3 contains 15 residues. Germline values: CDR1 SEHNR, CDR2 FQNEAQ (reference sequence). CDR3 amino acids: CASSRTGTSQNLVDF. CDR3 DNA: TGTGCCAGCAGCCGAACGGGGACCTCACAAAACCTAGTAGACTTC.

This clonotype was found many times. The chain links TRBV29-1 to TRBJ1-5; 10 bases fit TRBD1. Trimming took 6 bases from V and 5 from J; bases not matched to a gene: 1. Germline lookup yields CDR1 SQVTM and CDR2 ANQGSEA. The CDR3 spans 12 residues. The CDR3 nucleotides read TGCAGCGTCGGGACAGGGGATCAGCCCCAGCATTTT. Its protein is CSVGTGDQPQHF.

This clonotype was observed many times. This chain connects TRBV5-1 to TRBJ2-7; D gene ambiguous. CDR1 SGHRS and CDR2 YFSETQ come from the germline V gene. V lost 3 bases, J lost 2 bases, and 0 bases lay in between. This CDR3 is built from 10 residues. The CDR3 region is CASSSYEQYF. The CDR3, as DNA: TGCGCCAGCAGCTCCTACGAGCAGTACTTC.

By its share, this clonotype is medium-sized. V usage is TRBV19 and J usage is TRBJ2-6, with unresolved D. In germline, CDR1 is LNHDA, CDR2 SQIVND (reference sequence). Between the trimmed V and J ends, which lost 1 base and 1 base, there was a span of 8 bases. The CDR3 runs 16 residues. The CDR3 here is CASSIGKRSGANVLTF. The CDR3, as DNA: TGTGCCAGTAGTATAGGAAAAAGGTCTGGGGCCAACGTCCTGACTTTC.

This clonotype has a count of ten or more. The rearrangement links TRBV25-1 to TRBJ2-7; 8 nucleotides align to TRBD1. Germline V gene sequence: CDR1 MGHDK, CDR2 SYGVNS. The junction had 5 bases not matched to a gene; V was cut back by 7 bases and J by 0 bases. The CDR3 spans 14 residues. The CDR3 DNA reads as TGTGCCAGCACAAGACAGGGGAGCTCCTACGAGCAGTACTTC. Translated, it gives CASTRQGSSYEQYF.

This clonotype occurred many times. The rearrangement links TRBV6-2 or TRBV6-3 to TRBJ1-4, with D possibly being TRBD1 (5 bases). V lost 7 bases to trimming and J lost 4 bases, with 13 bases between them. The CDR3 contains 14 residues. The germline gives CDR1 MNHEY, CDR2 SVGEGT. CDR3 sequence reads: CASTVTANNEKLFF. CDR3 in DNA: TGTGCCAGCACCGTGACAGCTAATAATGAAAAACTGTTTTTT.

The CDR3 protein is CASRSSGLASPDTQYF. CDR3 coding DNA: TGTGCCAGCAGATCATCGGGACTAGCGTCCCCAGATACGCAGTATTTT. The chain combines TRBV6-6 with TRBJ2-3, with 10 bases that match TRBD2. The CDR3 spans 16 residues. The ends lost 6 bases at V and 4 bases at J; junction bases unmatched: 10. Germline V lookup: CDR1 MNHNY, CDR2 SVGAGI (reference sequence).

The CDR3 DNA follows: TGTGCCAGCAGCGAAAGCAGCGGGAGCTTTTACGAGCAGTACTTC. Its protein is CASSESSGSFYEQYF. The gene calls are TRBV9 and TRBJ2-7, with TRBD2 matching 8 bases. Germline CDR1 and CDR2: SGDLS and YYNGEE. J was trimmed by 4 bases and V by 3 bases; bases with no gene match: 9. CDR3 length equals 15 residues.

This chain connects TRBV29-1 to TRBJ2-7; 8 positions agree with TRBD1. Per germline, CDR1 SQVTM and CDR2 ANQGSEA. The V and J ends lost 6 bases and 12 bases, in that order; junction bases with no gene match: 13. The CDR3 loop spans 12 amino acids. CDR3 bases: TGCAGCGTCGGTGACAGGGGAGCGGGCGGGTACTTC. It translates to CSVGDRGAGGYF.

This clonotype was recorded at least ten times. V usage is TRBV10-3 and J usage is TRBJ1-1, with a weak D call TRBD1 (5 bases). Trimming shortened V by 3 bases and J by 5 bases, and 13 bases separated the two germline ends. There are 14 residues in the CDR3. Germline loops: CDR1 ENHRY, CDR2 SYGVKD. CDR3 DNA sequence: TGTGCCATCAGTGACGGCGCAGGGAGGACTGAAGCTTTCTTT. This gives the protein CAISDGAGRTEAFF.

This clonotype is medium-sized (0.01 to 0.1%) within its sample. The CDR3 spells CSVGETGGNTEAFF. CDR3 DNA: TGCAGCGTTGGAGAGACAGGGGGGAACACTGAAGCTTTCTTT. This sequence joins TRBV29-1 and TRBJ1-1; 9 nucleotides line up with TRBD1. Trimming at V came to 4 bases and at J to 1 base, leaving 4 bases not matched to a gene. This CDR3 region has 14 residues. Looked up from germline, CDR1 is SQVTM and CDR2 is ANQGSEA. Full variable domain (remainder filled in from reference TRBV29-1 and TRBJ1-1): SAVISQKPSRDICQRGTSLTIQCQVDSQVTMMFWYRQQPGQSLTLIATANQGSEATYESGFVIDKFPISRPNLTFSTLTVSNMSPEDSSIYLCSVGETGGNTEAFFGQGTRLTVV.

The chain links TRBV25-1 to TRBJ2-7, with 13 bases identical to TRBD2. The germline gives CDR1 MGHDK, CDR2 SYGVNS. This CDR3 is built from 16 residues. V shed 2 bases, J shed 6 bases, and the junction held 7 bases outside the gene matches. The DNA for the CDR3 is TGTGCCAGCAGTGAACCAGGACTAGCGGGAGCCGCCGAGCAGTACTTC. It specifies CASSEPGLAGAAEQYF.

This chain joins TRBV12-3 or TRBV12-4 and TRBJ2-2, with D perhaps given as TRBD1 or TRBD2 (5 bases each). The CDR3 is made up of 16 amino acids. V shed 2 bases and J shed 8 bases, with 18 bases lying between them. The CDR3 loop reads CASSLWGWGRGGELFF. DNA of the CDR3: TGTGCCAGCAGTTTATGGGGCTGGGGAAGAGGGGGGGAGCTGTTTTTT.